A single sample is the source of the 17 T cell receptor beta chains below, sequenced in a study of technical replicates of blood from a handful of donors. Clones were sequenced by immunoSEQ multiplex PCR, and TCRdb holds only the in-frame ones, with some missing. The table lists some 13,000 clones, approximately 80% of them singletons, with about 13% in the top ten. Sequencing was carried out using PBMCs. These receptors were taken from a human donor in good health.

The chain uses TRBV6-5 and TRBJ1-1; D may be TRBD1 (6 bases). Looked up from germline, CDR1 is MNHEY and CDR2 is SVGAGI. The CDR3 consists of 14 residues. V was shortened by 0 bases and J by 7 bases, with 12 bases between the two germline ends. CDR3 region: CASSYSSLGGEAFF. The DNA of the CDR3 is TGTGCCAGCAGTTACTCGTCACTAGGGGGTGAAGCTTTCTTT.

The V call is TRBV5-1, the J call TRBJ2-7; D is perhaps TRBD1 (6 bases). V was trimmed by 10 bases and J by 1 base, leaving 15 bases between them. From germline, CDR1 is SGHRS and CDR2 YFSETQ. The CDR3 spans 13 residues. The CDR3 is CAQGGPLSYEQYF. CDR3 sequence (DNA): TGCGCCCAAGGGGGTCCCCTATCCTACGAGCAGTACTTC.

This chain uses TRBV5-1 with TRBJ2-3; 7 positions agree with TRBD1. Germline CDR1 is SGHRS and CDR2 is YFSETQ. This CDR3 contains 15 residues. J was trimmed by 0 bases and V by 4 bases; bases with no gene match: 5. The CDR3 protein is CASSRDSSSTDTQYF. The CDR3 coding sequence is TGCGCCAGCAGCCGGGACAGCTCTAGCACAGATACGCAGTATTTT.

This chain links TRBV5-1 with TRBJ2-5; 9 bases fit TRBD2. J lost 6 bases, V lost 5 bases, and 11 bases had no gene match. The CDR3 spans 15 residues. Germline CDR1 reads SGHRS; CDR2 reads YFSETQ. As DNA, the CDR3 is TGCGCCAGCAGTGAGTGGCGGGAGGGCCCTAAGACCCAGTACTTC. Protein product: CASSEWREGPKTQYF.

The CDR3 DNA is TGTGCCAGCAGTTCGCGGAGGCCCCCGTCCCACAATGAGCAGTTCTTC. Its translation is CASSSRRPPSHNEQFF. J is TRBJ2-1 and V is TRBV6-5; D might be TRBD2 (5 bases). Trimming left V 4 bases short and J 5 bases short, with 18 bases between. The CDR3 is 16 residues long. Germline loops: CDR1 MNHEY, CDR2 SVGAGI.

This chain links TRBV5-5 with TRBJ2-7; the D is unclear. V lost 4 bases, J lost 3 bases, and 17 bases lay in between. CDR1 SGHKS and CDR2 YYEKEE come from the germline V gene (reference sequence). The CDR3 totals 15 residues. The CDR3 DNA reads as TGTGCCAGCAGCGTCGCGGTCGTCCTAATCTACGAGCAGTACTTC. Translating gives CASSVAVVLIYEQYF.

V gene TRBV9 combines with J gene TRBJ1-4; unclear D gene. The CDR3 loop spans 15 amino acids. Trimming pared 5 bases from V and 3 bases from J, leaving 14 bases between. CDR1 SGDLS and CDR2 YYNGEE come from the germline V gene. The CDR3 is CASSAVGRSNEKLFF. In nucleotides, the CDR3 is TGTGCCAGCAGTGCCGTGGGCAGGTCTAATGAAAAACTGTTTTTT. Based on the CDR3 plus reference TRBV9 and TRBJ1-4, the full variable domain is DSGVTQTPKHLITATGQRVTLRCSPRSGDLSVYWYQQSLDQGLQFLIQYYNGEERAKGNILERFSAQQFPDLHSELNLSSLELGDSALYFCASSAVGRSNEKLFFGSGTQLSVL.

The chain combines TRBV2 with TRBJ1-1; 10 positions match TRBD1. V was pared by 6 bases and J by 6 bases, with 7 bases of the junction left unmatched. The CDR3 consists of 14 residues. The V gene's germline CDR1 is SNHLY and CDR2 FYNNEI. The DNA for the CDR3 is TGTGCCAGCAGCATGGGACAGGGGAGGGCTGAAGCTTTCTTT. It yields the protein CASSMGQGRAEAFF.

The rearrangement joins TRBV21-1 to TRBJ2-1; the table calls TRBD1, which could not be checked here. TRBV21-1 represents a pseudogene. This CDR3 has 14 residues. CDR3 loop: CASSKGTGLDEQFF. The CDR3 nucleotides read TGTGCCAGCAGCAAAGGGACAGGGTTAGATGAGCAGTTCTTC.

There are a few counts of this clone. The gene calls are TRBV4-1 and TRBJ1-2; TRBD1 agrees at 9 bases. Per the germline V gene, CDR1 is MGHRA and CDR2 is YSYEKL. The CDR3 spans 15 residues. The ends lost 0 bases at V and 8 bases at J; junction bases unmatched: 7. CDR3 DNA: TGCGCCAGCAGCCAAGAAGGGGGGACAGGGAGAGGCTACACCTTC. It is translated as CASSQEGGTGRGYTF.

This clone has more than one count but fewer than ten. In nucleotides, the CDR3 is TGTGCCAGCAGCGTCTCGACAGGGGGCAATAATGAAAAACTGTTTTTT. This sequence encodes CASSVSTGGNNEKLFF. J is TRBJ1-4 and V is TRBV9; the match to TRBD1 covers 10 bases. V lost 2 bases, J lost 4 bases, and 5 bases stayed unmatched. CDR3 size: 16 residues. Germline CDR1 SGDLS, CDR2 YYNGEE.

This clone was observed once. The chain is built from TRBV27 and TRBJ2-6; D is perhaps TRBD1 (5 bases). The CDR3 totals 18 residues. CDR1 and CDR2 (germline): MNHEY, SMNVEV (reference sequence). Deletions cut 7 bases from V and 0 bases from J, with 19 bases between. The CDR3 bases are TGTGCCAGCACCCTCCGGGTGTGGGGCCTCTCTGGGGCCAACGTCCTGACTTTC. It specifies CASTLRVWGLSGANVLTF.

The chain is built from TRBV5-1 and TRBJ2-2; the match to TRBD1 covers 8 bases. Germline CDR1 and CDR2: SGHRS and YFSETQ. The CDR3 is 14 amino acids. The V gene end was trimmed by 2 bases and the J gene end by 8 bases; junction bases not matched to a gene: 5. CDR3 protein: CASSLTQGAGELFF. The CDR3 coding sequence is TGCGCCAGCAGCTTAACTCAGGGGGCAGGGGAGCTGTTTTTT.

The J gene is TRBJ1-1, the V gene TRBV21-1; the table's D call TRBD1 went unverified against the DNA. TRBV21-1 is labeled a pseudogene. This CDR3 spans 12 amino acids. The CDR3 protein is CASSKAGQEAFF. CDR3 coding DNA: TGTGCCAGCAGCAAAGCGGGGCAGGAAGCTTTCTTT.

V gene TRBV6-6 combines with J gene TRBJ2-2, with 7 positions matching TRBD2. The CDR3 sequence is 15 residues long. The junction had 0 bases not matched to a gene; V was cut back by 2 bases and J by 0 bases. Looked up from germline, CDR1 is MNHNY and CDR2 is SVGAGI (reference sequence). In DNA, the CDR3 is TGTGCCAGCAGTTACCTAGCGGCGAACACCGGGGAGCTGTTTTTT. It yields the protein CASSYLAANTGELFF.

This CDR3 reads CASSLQGPETQYF. The CDR3, as DNA: TGCGCCAGCAGCCTACAGGGGCCAGAGACCCAGTACTTC. V and J are TRBV5-1 and TRBJ2-5; 7 bases map to TRBD1. The V and J ends lost 4 bases and 4 bases, in that order; junction bases with no gene match: 4. Germline loops: CDR1 SGHRS, CDR2 YFSETQ. CDR3 length: 13 residues.

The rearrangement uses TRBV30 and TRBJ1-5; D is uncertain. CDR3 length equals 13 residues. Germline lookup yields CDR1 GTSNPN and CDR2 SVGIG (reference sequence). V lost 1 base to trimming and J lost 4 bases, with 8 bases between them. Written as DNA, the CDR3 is TGTGCCTGGAGTGGCGGGGATAATCAGCCCCAGCATTTT. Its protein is CAWSGGDNQPQHF.